Following are 19 T cell receptor beta chains from one sample sequenced in a study of OX40 agonist ivuxolimab in advanced cancers. Produced via immunoSEQ multiplex PCR; TCRdb's table is partial and in-frame only. The sample has approximately 57,000 clones; 81% are singletons. The sample was CD4+ or CD8+ T cells sorted from blood, taken in a trial of the OX40 agonist ivuxolimab. The receptors here all came from an adult with an advanced solid tumor such as melanoma, head and neck, liver or kidney cancer.

This clone was seen just once. This chain links TRBV29-1 with TRBJ2-2; 9 positions match TRBD1. CDR3 length equals 14 residues. With 7 bases clipped from V and 0 bases from J, the junction kept 3 bases outside the gene matches. CDR1 is SQVTM and CDR2 is ANQGSEA in the germline V gene. The CDR3 bases are TGCAGCGGGACAGGGGACGCGAACACCGGGGAGCTGTTTTTT. As protein: CSGTGDANTGELFF.

In its sample, this clone was seen once. This chain uses TRBV6-4 with TRBJ1-1; 8 positions match TRBD1. With V trimmed by 6 bases and J by 5 bases, 8 bases remained unmatched. The CDR3 covers 14 residues. Per the germline V gene, CDR1 is MRHNA and CDR2 is SNTAGT. CDR3 nucleotide sequence: TGTGCCAGCAGGGAAGGACAGGGAAATACTGAAGCTTTCTTT. It encodes CASREGQGNTEAFF.

This chain joins TRBV7-9 and TRBJ1-5, with 11 bases matching TRBD1. The V gene's germline CDR1 is SEHNR and CDR2 FQNEAQ (reference sequence). V lost 5 bases and J lost 3; bases outside the gene matches: 6. This CDR3 has 16 residues. The DNA for the CDR3 is TGTGCCAGCAGCCAAGGACAGGGGGCTCACAATCAGCCCCAGCATTTT. This translates into CASSQGQGAHNQPQHF.

This sequence joins TRBV6-6 and TRBJ2-7; TRBD2 matches at 7 bases. This CDR3 is 10 amino acids long. V was pared by 5 bases and J by 9 bases, with 1 base of the junction left unmatched. Looked up from germline, CDR1 is MNHNY and CDR2 is SVGAGI (reference sequence). This CDR3 is CASSERGQYF. In nucleotides, the CDR3 is TGTGCCAGCAGTGAGCGGGGGCAGTACTTC.

The chain recombines TRBV29-1 with TRBJ2-5; D not resolved. The V and J ends lost 0 bases and 5 bases respectively, with 10 bases between them. The CDR3 covers 13 residues. Germline values: CDR1 SQVTM, CDR2 ANQGSEA. In DNA form, the CDR3 reads TGCAGCGTTGAAGAACTTAGGGTGGAGACCCAGTACTTC. Encoded protein: CSVEELRVETQYF.

The J gene is TRBJ2-7, the V gene TRBV20-1; 7 bases map to TRBD1. CDR1 is DFQATT and CDR2 is SNEGSKA in the germline V gene (reference sequence). The CDR3 spans 11 residues. V shed 5 bases, J shed 4 bases, and the junction held 2 bases outside the gene matches. Here the CDR3 DNA reads TGCAGTGCTGGGGACAGTTACGAGCAGTACTTC. Translating it yields CSAGDSYEQYF.

The J gene is TRBJ1-5, the V gene TRBV5-6, with no clear D. The ends were cut back, 0 bases at V and 1 base at J, with 2 bases in the middle. The length of the CDR3 is 13 residues. Looked up from germline, CDR1 is SGHDT and CDR2 is YYEEEE. In nucleotides, the CDR3 is TGTGCCAGCAGCTTGGGCAGCAATCAGCCCCAGCATTTT. This encodes CASSLGSNQPQHF.

V and J are TRBV5-1 and TRBJ2-2, with TRBD1 as a possible D gene (6 bases). Germline CDR1 SGHRS, CDR2 YFSETQ. V lost 0 bases, J lost 0 bases, and 9 bases lay in between. The CDR3 runs 16 residues. As DNA, the CDR3 is TGCGCCAGCAGCTTGGAAGGGGGAACGAACACCGGGGAGCTGTTTTTT. Its protein product is CASSLEGGTNTGELFF. The full variable domain, its missing parts supplied by reference TRBV5-1 and TRBJ2-2, is KAGVTQTPRYLIKTRGQQVTLSCSPISGHRSVSWYQQTPGQGLQFLFEYFSETQRNKGNFPGRFSGRQFSNSRSEMNVSTLELGDSALYLCASSLEGGTNTGELFFGEGSRLTVL.

The genes are TRBV11-2 and TRBJ2-1; D is unresolved. The CDR3 covers 14 residues. The ends were cut back, 4 bases at V and 9 bases at J, with 16 bases in the middle. Germline CDR1 SGHAT, CDR2 FQNNGV. CDR3 amino acids: CASSSRLALPEQFF. The CDR3, as DNA: TGTGCCAGCAGCTCACGGCTGGCGCTCCCTGAGCAGTTCTTC.

This chain joins TRBV5-1 and TRBJ1-1; tentative D call: TRBD1 (6 bases). This CDR3 region has 16 residues. Germline values: CDR1 SGHRS, CDR2 YFSETQ. Trimming pared 3 bases from V and 5 bases from J, leaving 20 bases between. In DNA form, the CDR3 reads TGCGCCAGCAGCTGGCGCCCGGGACACGGGGGTACTGAAGCTTTCTTT. Its protein product is CASSWRPGHGGTEAFF.

V is TRBV6-5 and J is TRBJ2-7, with D possibly being TRBD1 (6 bases). Trimming left V 5 bases short and J 6 bases short, with 17 bases between. From germline, CDR1 is MNHEY and CDR2 SVGAGI. This CDR3 spans 14 amino acids. The CDR3 nucleotides read TGTGCCAGCAGTATACAGGGCCTTGAATCCGAGCAGTACTTC. This sequence encodes CASSIQGLESEQYF.

The chain has TRBV19 and TRBJ2-5, with TRBD1 identical over 8 bases. Germline CDR1 reads LNHDA; CDR2 reads SQIVND (reference sequence). V lost 5 bases and J lost 5; bases outside the gene matches: 4. The CDR3 is 13 amino acids. CDR3 sequence reads: CASSPGGSETQYF. The CDR3 DNA is TGTGCCAGTAGTCCAGGGGGCTCGGAGACCCAGTACTTC.

The chain recombines TRBV5-1 with TRBJ2-5, with TRBD2 identical over 10 bases. The CDR3 loop spans 17 amino acids. V was pared by 3 bases and J by 5 bases, with 13 bases of the junction left unmatched. Germline V gene sequence: CDR1 SGHRS, CDR2 YFSETQ. The chain's CDR3 is CASSSDSSGGAGETQYF. CDR3 in DNA: TGCGCCAGCAGCTCGGACTCGAGCGGGGGGGCGGGCGAGACCCAGTACTTC. Looking up the rest from reference TRBV5-1 and TRBJ2-5 gives the full variable domain: KAGVTQTPRYLIKTRGQQVTLSCSPISGHRSVSWYQQTPGQGLQFLFEYFSETQRNKGNFPGRFSGRQFSNSRSEMNVSTLELGDSALYLCASSSDSSGGAGETQYFGPGTRLLVL.

In nucleotides, the CDR3 is TGTGCCATAGACTGGTCCGGGGGCCTCCGGTATTTT. Amino acids: CAIDWSGGLRYF. The V gene is TRBV7-7, the J gene TRBJ2-3, with D perhaps TRBD1 or TRBD2 (6 bases each). Germline-derived CDR1 and CDR2 are SSHAT and FNYEAQ (reference sequence). CDR3 length: 12 amino acids. The ends were cut back, 10 bases at V and 14 bases at J, with 22 bases in the middle.

This chain joins TRBV29-1 and TRBJ2-3; the D gene could be TRBD1 or TRBD2 (5 bases each). Trimming pared 4 bases from V and 2 bases from J, leaving 13 bases between. Germline V gene data show CDR1 as SQVTM and CDR2 as ANQGSEA. The CDR3 has 14 amino acids. The CDR3 DNA follows: TGCAGCGTTGGGGACCGAGCGACCACAGATACGCAGTATTTT. This translates into CSVGDRATTDTQYF.

J is TRBJ1-1 and V is TRBV5-6, with 9 bases fitting TRBD1. This CDR3 has 17 residues. Germline assignment: CDR1 SGHDT and CDR2 YYEEEE. Germline trimming cut 4 bases from V and 6 bases from J; bases unmatched to any gene: 16. CDR3 protein: CASSPARDRERRAEAFF. In DNA form, the CDR3 reads TGTGCCAGCAGCCCCGCTAGGGACAGGGAACGTCGGGCTGAAGCTTTCTTT. The complete variable domain, with remaining parts taken from reference TRBV5-6 and TRBJ1-1, reads DAGVTQSPTHLIKTRGQQVTLRCSPKSGHDTVSWYQQALGQGPQFIFQYYEEEERQRGNFPDRFSGHQFPNYSSELNVNALLLGDSALYLCASSPARDRERRAEAFFGQGTRLTVV.

This clone was found once. The chain links TRBV6-1 to TRBJ1-1; tentatively, D is TRBD1 (5 bases). Between the trimmed V and J ends, which lost 6 bases and 0 bases, there was a span of 11 bases. Germline values: CDR1 MNHNS, CDR2 SASEGT. The CDR3 totals 14 residues. Here the CDR3 reads CASRGTHMNTEAFF. The CDR3 bases are TGTGCCAGCAGGGGGACCCACATGAACACTGAAGCTTTCTTT.

V gene TRBV2 combines with J gene TRBJ2-3; 11 positions match TRBD2. V was pared by 6 bases and J by 9 bases, with 8 bases of the junction left unmatched. There are 14 residues in the CDR3. Germline CDR1 SNHLY, CDR2 FYNNEI. Written as DNA, the CDR3 is TGTGCCAGCAGATTAGCGGGGGGGAAAGGAACGCAGTATTTT. This sequence encodes CASRLAGGKGTQYF.

The chain carries TRBV5-1 and TRBJ2-5; D perhaps matches TRBD1 (6 bases). CDR1 and CDR2 (germline): SGHRS, YFSETQ. This CDR3 contains 14 residues. Trimming cost V 6 bases and J 1 base, with 13 bases left between them. The CDR3 is CASTITQGQETQYF. CDR3 coding DNA: TGCGCCAGCACCATTACACAGGGCCAAGAGACCCAGTACTTC.